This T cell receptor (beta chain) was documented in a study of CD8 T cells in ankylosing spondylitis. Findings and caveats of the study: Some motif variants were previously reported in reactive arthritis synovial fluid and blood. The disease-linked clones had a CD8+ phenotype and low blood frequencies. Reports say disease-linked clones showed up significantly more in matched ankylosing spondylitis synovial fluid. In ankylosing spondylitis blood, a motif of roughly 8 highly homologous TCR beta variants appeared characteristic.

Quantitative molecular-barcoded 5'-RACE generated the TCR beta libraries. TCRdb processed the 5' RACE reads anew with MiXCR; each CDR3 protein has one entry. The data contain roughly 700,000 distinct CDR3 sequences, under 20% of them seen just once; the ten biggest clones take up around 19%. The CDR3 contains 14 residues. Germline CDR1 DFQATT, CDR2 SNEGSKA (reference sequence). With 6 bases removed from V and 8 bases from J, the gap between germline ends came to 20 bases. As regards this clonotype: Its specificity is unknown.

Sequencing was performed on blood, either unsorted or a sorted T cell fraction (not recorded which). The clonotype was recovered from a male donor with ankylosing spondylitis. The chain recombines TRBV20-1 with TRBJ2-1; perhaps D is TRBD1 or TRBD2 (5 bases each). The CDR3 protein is CSANGDQVYDEQFF. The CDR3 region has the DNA TGCAGTGCAAACGGGGACCAGGTATACGATGAGCAGTTCTTC.